The 20 T cell receptor beta chains listed next were all sequenced from one sample in a study of T cell changes during pregnancy in multiple sclerosis. Data came from immunoSEQ multiplex PCR; TCRdb stores just in-frame clones and leaves some out. This table has about 46,000 clones, about 94% appearing once. The sequenced sample was CD8+ T cells from peripheral blood mononuclear cells, obtained in the first trimester of pregnancy. The origin of the receptors is a female donor with multiple sclerosis, enrolled in a pregnancy study.

This rearrangement joins TRBV7-9 to TRBJ1-5; 7 bases are shared with TRBD1. Losses at the gene ends were 6 bases for V and 5 bases for J; bases not matched to a gene: 22. Germline-derived CDR1 and CDR2 are SEHNR and FQNEAQ (reference sequence). The CDR3 is made up of 19 amino acids. In DNA, the CDR3 is TGTGCCAGCAGTAGTGGGGACAGAGAGCTTCTTGCAGTGGATCAGCCCCAGCATTTT. Its protein product is CASSSGDRELLAVDQPQHF. The whole variable domain, remainder taken from reference TRBV7-9 and TRBJ1-5, is DTGVSQNPRHKITKRGQNVTFRCDPISEHNRLYWYRQTLGQGPEFLTYFQNEAQLEKSRLLSDRFSAERPKGSFSTLEIQRTEQGDSAMYLCASSSGDRELLAVDQPQHFGDGTRLSIL.

For the CDR3, the DNA is TGTGCCAGTAGCCAAACAGGGGCTAGCACAGATACGCAGTATTTT. Encoded protein: CASSQTGASTDTQYF. The rearrangement uses TRBV19 and TRBJ2-3; 7 nucleotides line up with TRBD1. This CDR3 region has 15 residues. V trimming: 6 bases; J trimming: 0 bases; junction bases outside the gene matches: 6. CDR1 is LNHDA and CDR2 is SQIVND in the germline V gene (reference sequence).

This chain connects TRBV25-1 to TRBJ2-3; no definite D call. The germline V and J ends were trimmed by 4 bases and 5 bases, with 7 bases remaining between them. CDR1 is MGHDK and CDR2 is SYGVNS in the germline V gene. This CDR3 contains 12 residues. The CDR3 protein is CASSVSVDTQYF. The CDR3, as DNA: TGTGCCAGCAGTGTCTCCGTAGATACGCAGTATTTT.

The chain joins TRBV4-2 to TRBJ1-6; a weak D match, TRBD1 (6 bases). Germline assignment: CDR1 LGHNA and CDR2 YNFKEQ. Between the trimmed V and J ends, which lost 0 bases and 6 bases, there was a span of 12 bases. This CDR3 contains 16 residues. The CDR3 protein is CASSQEGGALNSPLHF. CDR3 DNA sequence: TGTGCCAGCAGCCAAGAAGGGGGGGCCCTTAATTCACCCCTCCACTTT.

The V gene is TRBV7-9, the J gene TRBJ2-7, with TRBD1 matching over 7 bases. From germline, CDR1 is SEHNR and CDR2 FQNEAQ (reference sequence). With V trimmed by 5 bases and J by 7 bases, 8 bases remained unmatched. CDR3 size: 13 residues. The CDR3 bases are TGTGCCAGCAGCCCTCCCGCAGGGGGAGAGCAGTACTTC. As protein: CASSPPAGGEQYF.

This chain connects TRBV30 to TRBJ2-1; D not certain. Germline values: CDR1 GTSNPN, CDR2 SVGIG (reference sequence). V lost 8 bases and J 7 bases, leaving 12 bases between the germline ends. The CDR3 totals 11 residues. This chain's CDR3 is CAREIANEQFF. CDR3 coding DNA: TGTGCCAGAGAGATAGCAAATGAGCAGTTCTTC.

The chain couples TRBV10-1 to TRBJ2-7; 9 bases match TRBD2. The CDR3 has 13 amino acids. In germline, CDR1 is WNHNN, CDR2 SYGVQD (reference sequence). Losses at the gene ends were 8 bases for V and 5 bases for J; bases not matched to a gene: 7. For the CDR3, the DNA is TGCGCCAGCCAAGGGCTAGCGGGAAACGAGCAGTACTTC. Its protein product is CASQGLAGNEQYF.

The chain joins TRBV27 to TRBJ2-2, with 7 bases aligning to TRBD1. V dropped 3 bases and J dropped 4; count of bases not matched to a gene: 5. The CDR3 runs to 15 residues. The germline gives CDR1 MNHEY, CDR2 SMNVEV (reference sequence). CDR3 coding DNA: TGTGCCAGCAGTTTGCGACAGGGCGGCACCGGGGAGCTGTTTTTT. The encoded protein is CASSLRQGGTGELFF.

CDR3: CASSSRDRGGTNEKLFF. The CDR3 DNA reads as TGTGCCAGCAGCTCAAGGGACAGGGGTGGCACTAATGAAAAACTGTTTTTT. The chain is built from TRBV7-9 and TRBJ1-4, with 10 bases identical to TRBD1. The CDR3 covers 17 residues. Germline loops: CDR1 SEHNR, CDR2 FQNEAQ (reference sequence). J gave up 2 bases and V 4 bases, and 7 bases lay outside the gene matches.

J is TRBJ2-7 and V is TRBV6-5; D is perhaps TRBD1 (6 bases). CDR3 length: 14 amino acids. Per the germline V gene, CDR1 is MNHEY and CDR2 is SVGAGI. V was cut by 5 bases and J by 2 bases, with 13 bases left in between. Here the CDR3 reads CASSDLGDTYEQYF. The CDR3 nucleotides read TGTGCCAGCAGTGATCTTGGGGACACCTACGAGCAGTACTTC.

The V gene is TRBV2, the J gene TRBJ2-2; 8 bases line up with TRBD1. This CDR3 comprises 16 residues. Germline V lookup: CDR1 SNHLY, CDR2 FYNNEI. Trimming removed 8 bases from V and 0 bases from J; junction bases left unmatched: 8. DNA of the CDR3: TGTGCCAGCCATGACGACAGGGGAACGAACACCGGGGAGCTGTTTTTT. Protein: CASHDDRGTNTGELFF.

A single count supports this clone. V and J are TRBV11-2 and TRBJ2-7, with 10 bases that match TRBD2. The CDR3 extends over 17 amino acids. Germline lookup yields CDR1 SGHAT and CDR2 FQNNGV. The V and J ends lost 0 bases and 1 base, in that order; junction bases with no gene match: 6. In nucleotides, the CDR3 is TGTGCCAGCAGCTTAGAGACTAGCGGGTCCCGTTCCTACGAGCAGTACTTC. Encoded protein: CASSLETSGSRSYEQYF.

The rearrangement links TRBV4-1 to TRBJ2-4; 7 bases fit TRBD1. The length of the CDR3 is 14 residues. CDR1 is MGHRA and CDR2 is YSYEKL in the germline V gene. Losses at the gene ends were 5 bases for V and 8 bases for J; bases not matched to a gene: 9. CDR3 sequence (DNA): TGCGCCAGCAGCTTCCGACAGGGTGGGGACATTCAGTACTTC. Translated: CASSFRQGGDIQYF.

The V call is TRBV19, the J call TRBJ2-7, with a weak D call TRBD1 (5 bases). The CDR3 contains 13 residues. V lost 5 bases, J lost 7 bases, and 15 bases lay in between. CDR1 and CDR2 from the germline V gene are LNHDA and SQIVND (reference sequence). In DNA, the CDR3 is TGTGCCAGTAGTGCTGGACACCCTGGGGAGCAGTACTTC. Translation gives CASSAGHPGEQYF.

The chain employs TRBV2 and TRBJ1-1; no clear D. CDR3 length: 13 amino acids. Trimming took 4 bases from V and 4 from J, leaving 10 bases between them. Germline V gene data show CDR1 as SNHLY and CDR2 as FYNNEI. The CDR3 protein is CASSAGGGTEAFF. The CDR3 DNA sequence: TGTGCCAGCAGTGCTGGAGGAGGCACTGAAGCTTTCTTT.

The V gene is TRBV11-2, the J gene TRBJ2-7, with unresolved D. CDR1 and CDR2 (germline): SGHAT, FQNNGV. CDR3 length: 13 amino acids. V dropped 6 bases and J dropped 1 base, with 10 bases sitting between them. The CDR3 sequence is CASSLAVSYEQYF. CDR3 DNA: TGTGCCAGCAGTCTGGCGGTTTCCTACGAGCAGTACTTC.

V gene TRBV5-1 combines with J gene TRBJ2-3; possible D gene TRBD1, 6 bases. This CDR3 contains 15 residues. The ends were cut back, 4 bases at V and 4 bases at J, with 16 bases in the middle. Germline V gene lookup returns CDR1 SGHRS and CDR2 YFSETQ. In DNA, the CDR3 is TGCGCCAGCAGCACAGGGCAGGGGTTAGCAGATACGCAGTATTTT. Translation gives CASSTGQGLADTQYF.

This chain links TRBV19 with TRBJ1-2; D not certain. V was pared by 3 bases and J by 1 base, with 12 bases between. Germline V CDR1 and CDR2: LNHDA, SQIVND (reference sequence). There are 15 residues in the CDR3. The CDR3, as DNA: TGTGCCAGTAGTATCCTCTTCGGGGATAACTATGGCTACACCTTC. Translation: CASSILFGDNYGYTF.

This rearrangement joins TRBV15 to TRBJ2-1, with a possible D match to TRBD1 (5 bases). Trimming removed 5 bases at V and 8 bases at J, with 16 bases between. Germline CDR1 LNHNV, CDR2 YYDKDF (reference sequence). The CDR3 has 14 residues. CDR3 DNA sequence: TGTGCCACCAGCGCCCCAACAGGTATCGATGAGCAGTTCTTC. Translated: CATSAPTGIDEQFF.

The chain combines TRBV7-9 with TRBJ2-7; weak D call: TRBD1 (6 bases). Germline CDR1 and CDR2: SEHNR and FQNEAQ (reference sequence). V dropped 4 bases and J dropped 4 bases, with 8 bases sitting between them. The CDR3 totals 12 residues. CDR3 sequence reads: CASSWTAYEQYF. The CDR3 bases are TGTGCCAGCAGCTGGACAGCGTACGAGCAGTACTTC.